The 26 T cell receptor beta chains in this list originate from one sample, sequenced in a study of blood T cell repertoires in COVID-19. The data were produced by immunoSEQ multiplex PCR, yet TCRdb's version contains in-frame clones alone and is incomplete. This table holds about 430,000 clones, approximately 88% found once. Sequencing was carried out using PBMCs or T cells enriched from blood (not recorded which). These receptors came from a woman aged 25 to 39 with acute COVID-19.

The chain combines TRBV5-1 with TRBJ2-7; 9 nucleotides match TRBD1. Germline lookup yields CDR1 SGHRS and CDR2 YFSETQ. There are 16 residues in the CDR3. Trimming at V came to 3 bases and at J to 4 bases, leaving 11 bases not matched to a gene. The CDR3 DNA reads TGCGCCAGCAGCTCCTCAGAGGACAGGGGTAAATACGAGCAGTACTTC. Encoded protein: CASSSSEDRGKYEQYF.

The CDR3 coding sequence is TGTGCCAGCAGCCAAGTAACCCACAGGGCCCCCAACTATGGCTACACCTTC. It translates to CASSQVTHRAPNYGYTF. V gene TRBV3-1 (or the pseudogene TRBV3-2) combines with J gene TRBJ1-2; weak D call: TRBD1 (6 bases). Germline assignment: CDR1 LGHDT and CDR2 YNNKEL (reference sequence). CDR3 size: 17 residues. Trimming cost V 1 base and J 2 bases, with 17 bases left between them.

The chain uses TRBV20-1 and TRBJ1-1; no firm D call. The V and J ends lost 5 bases and 7 bases respectively, with 11 bases between them. Germline CDR1 reads DFQATT; CDR2 reads SNEGSKA (reference sequence). The CDR3 has 11 residues. CDR3 sequence: CSAASPGEAFF. CDR3 DNA sequence: TGCAGTGCTGCGTCCCCGGGTGAAGCTTTCTTT.

This clone has only one observation. V gene TRBV5-6 combines with J gene TRBJ2-5, with 8 bases identical to TRBD1. The ends lost 2 bases at V and 3 bases at J; junction bases unmatched: 3. This CDR3 spans 14 amino acids. Germline V lookup: CDR1 SGHDT, CDR2 YYEEEE. CDR3 in DNA: TGTGCCAGCAGCTTTACGGACAGGGAAGAGACCCAGTACTTC. Amino acid sequence: CASSFTDREETQYF.

The chain joins TRBV6-5 to TRBJ2-7; possible D gene TRBD1, 6 bases. Trimming cost V 8 bases and J 5 bases, with 13 bases left between them. CDR3 size: 12 residues. Germline-derived CDR1 and CDR2 are MNHEY and SVGAGI. The chain's CDR3 is CASWAQGHEQYF. The CDR3 DNA sequence: TGTGCCAGCTGGGCACAGGGCCACGAGCAGTACTTC.

This sequence joins TRBV14 and TRBJ2-7; 9 positions match TRBD2. With 4 bases clipped from V and 0 bases from J, the junction kept 4 bases outside the gene matches. This CDR3 contains 15 residues. Germline CDR1 is SGHDN and CDR2 is FVKESK. The CDR3 sequence is CASSLAGASSYEQYF. In DNA form, the CDR3 reads TGTGCCAGCAGCCTAGCGGGGGCGTCCTCCTACGAGCAGTACTTC.

This clone occurred once. This chain links TRBV10-1 with TRBJ1-3; 7 positions agree with TRBD1. The V segment lost 6 bases and the J segment 0 bases; nucleotides outside the gene matches: 8. In germline, CDR1 is WNHNN, CDR2 SYGVQD (reference sequence). CDR3 length equals 16 residues. The CDR3 DNA reads as TGCGCCAGCAGCCGGGACAGCAGTAACTCTGGAAACACCATATATTTT. Residues: CASSRDSSNSGNTIYF.

The rearrangement joins TRBV5-1 to TRBJ1-1; 9 bases line up with TRBD1. Germline lookup yields CDR1 SGHRS and CDR2 YFSETQ. V lost 5 bases, J lost 4 bases, and 6 bases stayed unmatched. The CDR3 totals 14 residues. CDR3 DNA sequence: TGCGCCAGCAGTCAAACAGGGGGCATCACTGAAGCTTTCTTT. Its protein product is CASSQTGGITEAFF.

The rearrangement joins TRBV5-6 to TRBJ2-7, with D possibly being TRBD1 (6 bases). The V gene lost 3 bases and the J gene lost 6 bases, with 13 bases spanning the gap. The germline V gene has CDR1 SGHDT and CDR2 YYEEEE. The CDR3 spans 13 residues. The CDR3 spells CASSWNRVGEQYF. The CDR3 DNA reads TGTGCCAGCAGCTGGAACAGGGTCGGCGAGCAGTACTTC.

This chain connects TRBV5-1 to TRBJ2-7, with 13 nucleotides matching TRBD2. The CDR3 is 16 residues long. Germline V CDR1 and CDR2: SGHRS, YFSETQ. V was pared by 1 base and J by 0 bases, with 1 base of the junction left unmatched. CDR3 in amino acids: CASSLWTSGSSYEQYF. The CDR3 nucleotides read TGCGCCAGCAGCTTGTGGACTAGCGGGAGCTCCTACGAGCAGTACTTC.

This clone was recorded a few times. V is TRBV6-5 and J is TRBJ2-7; possibly TRBD1 for D (5 bases). The CDR3 consists of 12 residues. V lost 6 bases and J 3 bases, leaving 9 bases between the germline ends. Germline loops: CDR1 MNHEY, CDR2 SVGAGI. Written as DNA, the CDR3 is TGTGCCAGCAGCCCGACAGTCTACGAGCAGTACTTC. Protein sequence: CASSPTVYEQYF.

J is TRBJ2-7 and V is TRBV2; TRBD1 is a possible D gene (5 bases). Germline V lookup: CDR1 SNHLY, CDR2 FYNNEI. The CDR3 runs to 15 residues. Trimming shortened V by 0 bases and J by 5 bases, and 14 bases separated the two germline ends. The CDR3 nucleotides read TGTGCCAGCAGTGAAGCAAGGGGTTTACGGCACGAGCAGTACTTC. Protein: CASSEARGLRHEQYF.

This clone was detected only once. The V and J genes are TRBV9 and TRBJ2-1; 8 nucleotides align to TRBD1. CDR3 length: 16 amino acids. CDR1 is SGDLS and CDR2 is YYNGEE in the germline V gene. The trim removed 0 bases at V and 1 base at J, leaving 3 bases unmatched. The CDR3 sequence is CASSVATGVSYNEQFF. Written as DNA, the CDR3 is TGTGCCAGCAGCGTAGCGACAGGGGTATCCTACAATGAGCAGTTCTTC.

The V call is TRBV18, the J call TRBJ2-1, with D possibly being TRBD2 (7 bases). Germline CDR1 reads KGHSH; CDR2 reads LQKENI. The CDR3 has 16 amino acids. Trimming removed 2 bases at V and 7 bases at J, with 18 bases between. The CDR3 bases are TGTGCCAGCTCACCAGAGGGGGGGGGCGTGAGGAATGAGCAGTTCTTC. This codes for CASSPEGGGVRNEQFF. Full variable domain (rest looked up from reference TRBV18 and TRBJ2-1): NAGVMQNPRHLVRRRGQEARLRCSPMKGHSHVYWYRQLPEEGLKFMVYLQKENIIDESGMPKERFSAEFPKEGPSILRIQQVVRGDSAAYFCASSPEGGGVRNEQFFGPGTRLTVL.

V usage is TRBV10-1 and J usage is TRBJ2-3, with a possible D match to TRBD1 (6 bases). The CDR3 is 12 residues long. The V and J ends lost 11 bases and 10 bases respectively, with 19 bases between them. Germline V gives CDR1 WNHNN, CDR2 SYGVQD (reference sequence). The CDR3 DNA sequence: TGCGCCTCCAGTATTGACAGGTCATCGCAGTATTTT. As protein: CASSIDRSSQYF.

The V and J genes are TRBV6-5 and TRBJ2-3; 8 positions match TRBD2. This CDR3 has 16 residues. Trimming at V came to 0 bases and at J to 2 bases, leaving 4 bases not matched to a gene. Germline V lookup: CDR1 MNHEY, CDR2 SVGAGI. The CDR3 DNA reads TGTGCCAGCAGTTACTCCCCGCGGGGGGTCACAGATACGCAGTATTTT. Encoded protein: CASSYSPRGVTDTQYF.

The chain has TRBV5-1 and TRBJ2-7; 7 bases line up with TRBD2. CDR3 length equals 14 residues. The V segment lost 2 bases and the J segment 5 bases; nucleotides outside the gene matches: 7. Germline V gene data show CDR1 as SGHRS and CDR2 as YFSETQ. This CDR3 reads CASSFRAGQDEQYF. CDR3 DNA: TGCGCCAGCAGCTTCCGAGCGGGGCAGGACGAGCAGTACTTC.

The chain carries TRBV5-1 and TRBJ2-7, with 8 bases matching TRBD1. Germline assignment: CDR1 SGHRS and CDR2 YFSETQ. This CDR3 region has 13 residues. With V trimmed by 5 bases and J by 4 bases, 5 bases remained unmatched. The CDR3 DNA follows: TGCGCCAGCAGTGCAGGACAGGGTTACGAGCAGTACTTC. It specifies CASSAGQGYEQYF.

CDR3 residues: CASSLTVNSPLHF. DNA of the CDR3: TGTGCCAGCAGCCTTACGGTGAATTCACCCCTCCACTTT. J is TRBJ1-6 and V is TRBV2; D not resolved. V was shortened by 6 bases and J by 7 bases, with 10 bases between the two germline ends. In germline, CDR1 is SNHLY, CDR2 FYNNEI. The CDR3 contains 13 residues.

This clone was counted between two and nine times. The chain is built from TRBV18 and TRBJ1-2; 10 nucleotides match TRBD1. Germline values: CDR1 KGHSH, CDR2 LQKENI. The CDR3 contains 14 residues. V was clipped by 3 bases and J by 5 bases; unmatched bases: 3. The CDR3 region has the DNA TGTGCCAGCTCACCGGGACAGGGGATTTATGGCTACACCTTC. Its protein is CASSPGQGIYGYTF.

The chain links TRBV5-6 to TRBJ1-2; 11 bases are shared with TRBD1. The CDR3 runs to 16 residues. V trimming: 5 bases; J trimming: 0 bases; junction bases outside the gene matches: 6. From germline, CDR1 is SGHDT and CDR2 YYEEEE. The DNA for the CDR3 is TGTGCCAGCAGGCCGGGGACAGGGGGATCTAACTATGGCTACACCTTC. Translating it yields CASRPGTGGSNYGYTF.

This chain joins TRBV7-6 and TRBJ1-1; a weak D match, TRBD1 (5 bases). The CDR3 totals 13 residues. Germline V CDR1 and CDR2: SGHVS, FNYEAQ. V was shortened by 5 bases and J by 9 bases, with 16 bases between the two germline ends. CDR3 protein: CASSARGAGKAFF. Here the CDR3 DNA reads TGTGCCAGCAGCGCGAGAGGAGCAGGGAAAGCTTTCTTT.

The chain joins TRBV19 to TRBJ2-1, with a possible D match to TRBD1 (5 bases). Germline CDR1 is LNHDA and CDR2 is SQIVND (reference sequence). CDR3 length equals 13 residues. The V end was cut by 3 bases, the J end by 8 bases, with 11 bases between. CDR3 in DNA: TGTGCCAGTAGTATGGGCCAGGGCGATGAGCAGTTCTTC. This gives the protein CASSMGQGDEQFF.

This chain uses TRBV19 with TRBJ1-2; the match to TRBD1 covers 7 bases. Germline CDR1 is LNHDA and CDR2 is SQIVND (reference sequence). Trimming at V came to 7 bases and at J to 2 bases, leaving 10 bases not matched to a gene. CDR3 size: 15 residues. CDR3 sequence reads: CASTPPGQKNYGYTF. The CDR3 DNA sequence: TGTGCCAGTACCCCCCCGGGACAGAAAAACTATGGCTACACCTTC.

V gene TRBV28 combines with J gene TRBJ1-4; D gene uncertain. The CDR3 contains 13 residues. Germline V gene sequence: CDR1 MDHEN, CDR2 SYDVKM. V lost 10 bases to trimming and J lost 4 bases, with 13 bases between them. The CDR3 DNA reads TGTGCCACCTTGGACGGGAATAATGAAAAACTGTTTTTT. Translating it yields CATLDGNNEKLFF.

CDR3 coding DNA: TGTGCCACACAACTAGCGGGGATTTTCAATGAGCAGTTCTTC. The encoded protein is CATQLAGIFNEQFF. The chain links TRBV6-5 to TRBJ2-1; TRBD2 aligns across 10 bases. The V segment lost 10 bases and the J segment 6 bases; nucleotides outside the gene matches: 9. The CDR3 sequence is 14 residues long. Germline CDR1 and CDR2: MNHEY and SVGAGI.